This T cell receptor (beta chain) was sequenced for a study of blood T cell repertoires in COVID-19. Germline lookup yields CDR1 MNHNY and CDR2 SVGAGI (reference sequence). Losses at the gene ends were 4 bases for V and 5 bases for J; bases not matched to a gene: 3. This CDR3 is 13 amino acids long. Generated by immunoSEQ multiplex PCR, the TCRdb table keeps only in-frame clones and is missing some. The data contain around 400,000 clones, nearly 90% of them singletons. This receptor was taken from a woman in her twenties or thirties who had recovered from COVID-19. Sequencing input: PBMCs or T cells enriched from blood (not recorded which). The rearrangement joins TRBV6-6 to TRBJ2-5; 8 bases are shared with TRBD2. CDR3 nucleotide sequence: TGTGCCAGCAGTTCTGGCGGGAGGGAGACCCAGTACTTC. Translating gives CASSSGGRETQYF.